A selection of T cell receptor beta chains follows, all from one sample in a study of blood T cells in healthy people across ages. TCRdb re-derived calls from the 5' RACE reads in MiXCR, one entry per CDR3 protein. The sample holds some 1,500,000 distinct CDR3 sequences, about 42% seen once. Input material: blood. The source is a young woman in good health. CDR3s include the opening cysteine and the closing phenylalanine or tryptophan. Each record gives: V gene, D gene, clone size, J gene, CDR3 protein, CDR3 DNA. D genes are given only for firm matches. Clone size appears in some rows only: once, few, many, or a class for an expanded clone.

v_gene: TRBV4-1; d_gene: TRBD1; abundance: -; j_gene: TRBJ2-7; CDR3aa: CASSNRQGAYEQYF; CDR3nt: TGCGCCAGCAGCAACCGACAGGGTGCCTACGAGCAGTACTTC
v_gene: TRBV6-6; d_gene: -; abundance: -; j_gene: TRBJ2-3; CDR3aa: CASRNGPGRGTDTQYF; CDR3nt: TGTGCCAGCAGAAACGGCCCGGGAAGGGGTACAGATACGCAGTATTTT
v_gene: TRBV10-3; d_gene: -; abundance: few; j_gene: TRBJ2-7; CDR3aa: CAISESADEQYF; CDR3nt: TGTGCCATCAGTGAAAGTGCCGACGAGCAGTACTTC
v_gene: TRBV3-1; d_gene: -; abundance: -; j_gene: TRBJ2-3; CDR3aa: CASSQDTRIYTQYF; CDR3nt: TGTGCCAGCAGCCAAGATACAAGGATATATACGCAGTATTTT
v_gene: TRBV10-3; d_gene: TRBD2; abundance: -; j_gene: TRBJ2-7; CDR3aa: CAISGLAGQAYEQYF; CDR3nt: TGTGCCATCAGTGGCCTAGCGGGACAAGCCTACGAGCAGTACTTC
v_gene: TRBV3-1; d_gene: -; abundance: few; j_gene: TRBJ1-6; CDR3aa: CASSQGTGGGNSPLHF; CDR3nt: TGTGCCAGCAGCCAAGGAACCGGGGGGGGCAATTCACCCCTCCACTTT
v_gene: TRBV14; d_gene: TRBD1; abundance: once; j_gene: TRBJ2-1; CDR3aa: CASSQHQGARNEQFF; CDR3nt: TGTGCCAGCAGCCAGCATCAGGGGGCTAGGAATGAGCAGTTCTTC
v_gene: TRBV20-1; d_gene: -; abundance: -; j_gene: TRBJ2-3; CDR3aa: CRTGGPTPTDTQYF; CDR3nt: TGCAGGACTGGGGGCCCGACCCCTACAGATACGCAGTATTTT
v_gene: TRBV9; d_gene: -; abundance: -; j_gene: TRBJ2-3; CDR3aa: CASSVAGHTDTQYF; CDR3nt: TGTGCCAGCAGCGTAGCAGGACACACAGATACGCAGTATTTT
v_gene: TRBV27; d_gene: TRBD1; abundance: -; j_gene: TRBJ1-2; CDR3aa: CASSSPDRAGGYTF; CDR3nt: TGTGCCAGCAGTTCCCCGGACAGGGCTGGCGGCTACACCTTC
v_gene: TRBV9; d_gene: TRBD1; abundance: many; j_gene: TRBJ2-7; CDR3aa: CASSVGTGTYEQYF; CDR3nt: TGTGCCAGCAGCGTCGGGACAGGGACCTACGAGCAGTACTTC
v_gene: TRBV7-2; d_gene: TRBD2; abundance: -; j_gene: TRBJ2-3; CDR3aa: CASSLARTSGREDTQYF; CDR3nt: TGTGCCAGCAGCTTAGCGCGGACTAGCGGGAGGGAAGATACGCAGTATTTT
v_gene: TRBV7-2; d_gene: -; abundance: -; j_gene: TRBJ1-1; CDR3aa: CASSVDMGNTEAFF; CDR3nt: TGTGCCAGCAGCGTCGACATGGGAAACACTGAAGCTTTCTTT
v_gene: TRBV12-3/TRBV12-4; d_gene: -; abundance: many; j_gene: TRBJ2-7; CDR3aa: CASSFNRGYEQYF; CDR3nt: TGTGCCAGCAGTTTTAACAGAGGCTACGAGCAGTACTTC
v_gene: TRBV2; d_gene: -; abundance: -; j_gene: TRBJ1-4; CDR3aa: CASSQPGAGANSNEKLFF; CDR3nt: TGTGCCAGCAGTCAACCCGGTGCAGGAGCAAACTCTAATGAAAAACTGTTTTTT
v_gene: TRBV12-3/TRBV12-4; d_gene: TRBD2; abundance: few; j_gene: TRBJ2-7; CDR3aa: CASSTGLEGYEQYF; CDR3nt: TGTGCCAGCAGCACGGGACTAGAAGGGTACGAGCAGTACTTC
v_gene: TRBV28; d_gene: -; abundance: -; j_gene: TRBJ2-7; CDR3aa: CASSLRVPRYEQYF; CDR3nt: TGTGCCAGCAGTTTGAGGGTCCCACGCTACGAGCAGTACTTC
v_gene: TRBV27; d_gene: -; abundance: -; j_gene: TRBJ2-3; CDR3aa: CASGGSLNTDTQYF; CDR3nt: TGTGCCAGCGGAGGGTCCTTGAATACCGATACGCAGTATTTT
v_gene: TRBV4-3; d_gene: TRBD2; abundance: -; j_gene: TRBJ2-1; CDR3aa: CASSQIRGVAGVNYNEQFF; CDR3nt: TGCGCCAGCAGCCAAATTCGAGGGGTCGCGGGAGTGAACTACAATGAGCAGTTCTTC
v_gene: TRBV2; d_gene: -; abundance: once; j_gene: TRBJ2-7; CDR3aa: CASTRDAQSSYNEQYF; CDR3nt: TGTGCCAGCACACGGGACGCTCAAAGCTCCTACAATGAGCAGTACTTC
v_gene: TRBV7-9; d_gene: -; abundance: -; j_gene: TRBJ1-1; CDR3aa: CASRSGRGLNTEAFF; CDR3nt: TGTGCCAGCAGGTCCGGGCGGGGACTGAACACTGAAGCTTTCTTT
v_gene: TRBV27; d_gene: -; abundance: once; j_gene: TRBJ1-4; CDR3aa: CASSKYNEKLFF; CDR3nt: TGTGCCAGCAGTAAATATAATGAAAAACTGTTTTTT
v_gene: TRBV6-2/TRBV6-3; d_gene: -; abundance: -; j_gene: TRBJ2-3; CDR3aa: CASSFRQPLVSADTQYF; CDR3nt: TGTGCCAGCAGTTTCCGCCAACCTCTAGTATCCGCAGATACGCAGTATTTT
v_gene: TRBV20-1; d_gene: -; abundance: -; j_gene: TRBJ1-2; CDR3aa: CSASEWGGYTF; CDR3nt: TGCAGTGCTAGTGAGTGGGGAGGCTACACCTTC
v_gene: TRBV10-3; d_gene: TRBD1; abundance: -; j_gene: TRBJ2-7; CDR3aa: CAISDGRGLSYEQYF; CDR3nt: TGTGCCATCAGCGACGGCAGGGGGCTCTCCTACGAGCAGTACTTC
v_gene: TRBV23-1; d_gene: TRBD1; abundance: -; j_gene: TRBJ2-6; CDR3aa: CASSLTGTGAFSGANVLTF; CDR3nt: TGCGCCAGCAGTCTGACCGGGACAGGGGCCTTCTCTGGGGCCAACGTCCTGACTTTC
v_gene: TRBV6-5; d_gene: TRBD2; abundance: few; j_gene: TRBJ2-1; CDR3aa: CASNDRGTSGYNEQFF; CDR3nt: TGTGCCAGCAACGATCGGGGGACTAGCGGTTACAATGAGCAGTTCTTC
v_gene: TRBV4-1; d_gene: TRBD1; abundance: -; j_gene: TRBJ1-3; CDR3aa: CASSPGDRISGNTIYF; CDR3nt: TGCGCCAGCAGCCCCGGGGACAGGATCTCTGGAAACACCATATATTTT
v_gene: TRBV29-1; d_gene: -; abundance: -; j_gene: TRBJ2-3; CDR3aa: CSGRLGADTQYF; CDR3nt: TGCAGCGGAAGATTGGGGGCAGATACGCAGTATTTT
v_gene: TRBV11-2; d_gene: TRBD1; abundance: -; j_gene: TRBJ1-1; CDR3aa: CASSPAADRGSGTEAFF; CDR3nt: TGTGCCAGCAGCCCAGCTGCGGACAGGGGTTCGGGCACTGAAGCTTTCTTT
v_gene: TRBV20-1; d_gene: -; abundance: few; j_gene: TRBJ2-1; CDR3aa: CSAWEGGSVHNEQFF; CDR3nt: TGCAGTGCTTGGGAGGGGGGTTCGGTGCACAATGAGCAGTTCTTC
v_gene: TRBV3-1; d_gene: TRBD1; abundance: -; j_gene: TRBJ2-1; CDR3aa: CASSRRQGGEQFF; CDR3nt: TGTGCCAGCAGCCGTCGACAGGGCGGTGAGCAGTTCTTC
v_gene: TRBV7-9; d_gene: -; abundance: -; j_gene: TRBJ1-2; CDR3aa: CASSTNSLIPEGRGYTF; CDR3nt: TGTGCCAGCTCAACCAATTCCTTGATCCCGGAAGGGAGAGGCTACACCTTC
v_gene: TRBV7-9; d_gene: -; abundance: few; j_gene: TRBJ2-7; CDR3aa: CASSSGIFYEQYF; CDR3nt: TGTGCCAGCAGCTCCGGGATCTTCTACGAGCAGTACTTC
v_gene: TRBV12-3/TRBV12-4; d_gene: -; abundance: -; j_gene: TRBJ2-1; CDR3aa: CASSSVTSLGNEQFF; CDR3nt: TGTGCCAGCAGTTCCGTCACTAGTTTAGGCAATGAGCAGTTCTTC
v_gene: TRBV6-5; d_gene: TRBD2; abundance: -; j_gene: TRBJ2-5; CDR3aa: CASSSALLAGVWNGQYF; CDR3nt: TGTGCCAGCAGTTCCGCCTTACTAGCGGGAGTGTGGAATGGGCAGTACTTC
v_gene: TRBV28; d_gene: TRBD1; abundance: -; j_gene: TRBJ2-3; CDR3aa: CASSDRVDTQYF; CDR3nt: TGTGCCAGCAGCGACAGGGTAGATACGCAGTATTTT
v_gene: TRBV20-1; d_gene: -; abundance: few; j_gene: TRBJ1-5; CDR3aa: CSATVGGQPQHF; CDR3nt: TGCAGTGCTACGGTAGGGGGTCAGCCCCAGCATTTT
v_gene: TRBV6-2/TRBV6-3; d_gene: -; abundance: -; j_gene: TRBJ2-3; CDR3aa: CASSPLREKTDTQYF; CDR3nt: TGTGCCAGCAGCCCCCTCCGGGAGAAGACAGATACGCAGTATTTT
v_gene: TRBV2; d_gene: -; abundance: many; j_gene: TRBJ1-2; CDR3aa: CASGTGPSIYGYTF; CDR3nt: TGTGCCAGCGGTACTGGCCCGAGTATTTATGGCTACACCTTC
v_gene: TRBV4-3; d_gene: -; abundance: many; j_gene: TRBJ2-4; CDR3aa: CASSQDDRRPIQYF; CDR3nt: TGCGCCAGCAGCCAAGATGACAGGAGGCCCATTCAGTACTTC
v_gene: TRBV20-1; d_gene: -; abundance: -; j_gene: TRBJ2-7; CDR3aa: CSTSLARVDYYEQYF; CDR3nt: TGCAGTACCTCCCTAGCGAGAGTAGATTACTACGAGCAGTACTTC
v_gene: TRBV3-1; d_gene: -; abundance: few; j_gene: TRBJ2-7; CDR3aa: CASSQIGFHEQYF; CDR3nt: TGTGCCAGCAGCCAGATTGGCTTCCATGAGCAGTACTTC
v_gene: TRBV7-2; d_gene: -; abundance: -; j_gene: TRBJ2-1; CDR3aa: CDSSADETTHNEQFF; CDR3nt: TGTGACAGCAGCGCAGACGAGACTACCCACAATGAGCAGTTCTTC
v_gene: TRBV30; d_gene: -; abundance: -; j_gene: TRBJ1-2; CDR3aa: CAWYGATWGYTF; CDR3nt: TGTGCCTGGTACGGAGCCACCTGGGGCTACACCTTC
v_gene: TRBV4-3; d_gene: TRBD1; abundance: -; j_gene: TRBJ1-1; CDR3aa: CASGFDRGTEAFF; CDR3nt: TGCGCCAGCGGCTTCGACAGGGGGACTGAAGCTTTCTTT
v_gene: TRBV6-5; d_gene: -; abundance: few; j_gene: TRBJ2-7; CDR3aa: CASSRTSRSSYEQYF; CDR3nt: TGTGCCAGCAGCAGAACTAGCCGAAGCTCCTACGAGCAGTACTTC
v_gene: TRBV27; d_gene: TRBD2; abundance: -; j_gene: TRBJ2-1; CDR3aa: CASSSPTGLAGSNEQFF; CDR3nt: TGTGCCAGCAGTTCACCCACGGGACTAGCGGGGTCTAATGAGCAGTTCTTC
v_gene: TRBV5-1; d_gene: TRBD2; abundance: -; j_gene: TRBJ2-3; CDR3aa: CASSPEAVTSTDTKYF; CDR3nt: TGCGCCAGCAGCCCCGAAGCGGTGACTAGCACAGATACGAAGTATTTT
v_gene: TRBV6-2/TRBV6-3; d_gene: -; abundance: few; j_gene: TRBJ2-7; CDR3aa: CASSYVGLQVEQYF; CDR3nt: TGTGCCAGCAGTTACGTTGGCCTACAGGTCGAGCAGTACTTC
v_gene: TRBV7-2; d_gene: TRBD1; abundance: -; j_gene: TRBJ2-5; CDR3aa: CASSLTGRGTGTETQYF; CDR3nt: TGTGCCAGCAGCTTAACTGGTCGCGGGACAGGCACAGAGACCCAGTACTTC
v_gene: TRBV7-2; d_gene: -; abundance: -; j_gene: TRBJ1-5; CDR3aa: CASSLSLGRNQPQHF; CDR3nt: TGTGCCAGCAGCTTAAGCCTCGGGCGCAATCAGCCCCAGCATTTT
v_gene: TRBV9; d_gene: TRBD2; abundance: -; j_gene: TRBJ2-7; CDR3aa: CASSAGTSRDLYEQYF; CDR3nt: TGTGCCAGCAGCGCCGGGACTAGCAGGGACCTTTACGAGCAGTACTTC
v_gene: TRBV20-1; d_gene: -; abundance: -; j_gene: TRBJ1-1; CDR3aa: CSARSTGYTEAFF; CDR3nt: TGCAGTGCTAGATCAACAGGGTACACTGAAGCTTTCTTT
v_gene: TRBV4-1; d_gene: TRBD1; abundance: -; j_gene: TRBJ2-7; CDR3aa: CASSQEPGTGIVYEQYF; CDR3nt: TGCGCCAGCAGCCAAGAACCCGGGACAGGGATTGTCTACGAGCAGTACTTC
v_gene: TRBV7-9; d_gene: -; abundance: few; j_gene: TRBJ2-3; CDR3aa: CASSSRVAGGGTDTQYF; CDR3nt: TGTGCCAGCAGCTCTCGGGTAGCTGGAGGTGGCACAGATACGCAGTATTTT
v_gene: TRBV16; d_gene: TRBD1; abundance: few; j_gene: TRBJ2-7; CDR3aa: CASSQSGDREKQYF; CDR3nt: TGTGCCAGCAGCCAATCAGGGGACAGGGAAAAGCAGTACTTC